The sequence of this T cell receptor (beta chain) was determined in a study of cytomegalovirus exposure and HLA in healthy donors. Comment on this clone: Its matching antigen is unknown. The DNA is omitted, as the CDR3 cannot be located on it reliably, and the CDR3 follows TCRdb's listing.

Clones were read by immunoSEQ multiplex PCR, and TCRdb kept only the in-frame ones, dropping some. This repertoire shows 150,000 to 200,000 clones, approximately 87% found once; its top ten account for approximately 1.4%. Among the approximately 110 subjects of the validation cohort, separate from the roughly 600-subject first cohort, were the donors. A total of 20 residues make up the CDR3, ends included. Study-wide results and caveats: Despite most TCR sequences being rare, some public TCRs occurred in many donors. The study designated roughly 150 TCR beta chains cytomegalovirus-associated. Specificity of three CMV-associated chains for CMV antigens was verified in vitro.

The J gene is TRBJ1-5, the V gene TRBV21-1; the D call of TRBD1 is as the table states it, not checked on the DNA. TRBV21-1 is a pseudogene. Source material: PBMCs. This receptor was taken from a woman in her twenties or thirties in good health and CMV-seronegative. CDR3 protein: CASGWGTGTGLDCGNQPQHF.